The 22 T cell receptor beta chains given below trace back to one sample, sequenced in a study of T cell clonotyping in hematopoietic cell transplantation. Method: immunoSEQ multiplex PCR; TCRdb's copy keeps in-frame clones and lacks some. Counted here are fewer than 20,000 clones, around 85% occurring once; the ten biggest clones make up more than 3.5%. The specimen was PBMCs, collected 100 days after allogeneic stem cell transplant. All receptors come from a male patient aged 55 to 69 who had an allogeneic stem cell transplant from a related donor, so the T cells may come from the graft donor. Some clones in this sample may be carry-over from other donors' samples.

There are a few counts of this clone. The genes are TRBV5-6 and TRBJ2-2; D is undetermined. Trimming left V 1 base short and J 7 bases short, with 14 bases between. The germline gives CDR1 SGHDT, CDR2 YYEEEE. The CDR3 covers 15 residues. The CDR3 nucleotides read TGTGCCAGCAGCTTGATGACCGACCTGGTCGGGGAGCTGTTTTTT. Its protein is CASSLMTDLVGELFF.

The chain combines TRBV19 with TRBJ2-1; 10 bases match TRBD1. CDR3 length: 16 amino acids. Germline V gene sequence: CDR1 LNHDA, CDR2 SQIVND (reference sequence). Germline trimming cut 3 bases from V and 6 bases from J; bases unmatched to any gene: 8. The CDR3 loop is CASSMNLGQGTNEQFF. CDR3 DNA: TGTGCCAGTAGTATGAATTTGGGACAGGGGACCAATGAGCAGTTCTTC.

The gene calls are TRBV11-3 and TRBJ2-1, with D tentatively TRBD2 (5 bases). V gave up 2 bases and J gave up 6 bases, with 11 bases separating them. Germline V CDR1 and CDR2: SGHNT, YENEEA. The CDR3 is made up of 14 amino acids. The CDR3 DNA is TGTGCCAGCAGCTTAAGGACTGGCCCCAATGAGCAGTTCTTC. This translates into CASSLRTGPNEQFF.

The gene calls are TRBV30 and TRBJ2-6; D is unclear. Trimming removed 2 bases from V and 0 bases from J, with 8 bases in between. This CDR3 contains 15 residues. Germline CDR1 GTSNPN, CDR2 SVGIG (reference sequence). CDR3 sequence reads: CAWSLGDSGANVLTF. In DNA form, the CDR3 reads TGTGCCTGGAGTTTAGGAGACTCTGGGGCCAACGTCCTGACTTTC.

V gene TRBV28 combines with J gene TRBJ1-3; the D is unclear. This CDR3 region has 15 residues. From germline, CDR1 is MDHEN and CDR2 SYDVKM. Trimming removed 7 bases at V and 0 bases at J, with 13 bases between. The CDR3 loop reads CASTGWRNSGNTIYF. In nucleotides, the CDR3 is TGTGCCAGCACTGGGTGGCGGAACTCTGGAAACACCATATATTTT.

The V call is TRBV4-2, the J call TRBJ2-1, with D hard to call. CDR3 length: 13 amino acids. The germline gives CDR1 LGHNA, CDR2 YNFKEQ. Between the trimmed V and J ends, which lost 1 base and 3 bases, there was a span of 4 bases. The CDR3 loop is CASSQGSYNEQFF. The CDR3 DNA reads TGTGCCAGCAGCCAAGGAAGCTACAATGAGCAGTTCTTC.

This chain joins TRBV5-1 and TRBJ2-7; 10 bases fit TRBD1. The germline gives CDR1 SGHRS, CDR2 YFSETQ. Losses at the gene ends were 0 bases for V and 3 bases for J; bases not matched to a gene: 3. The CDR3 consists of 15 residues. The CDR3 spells CASSLGGTGVYEQYF. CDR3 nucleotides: TGCGCCAGCAGCTTGGGCGGGACAGGGGTCTACGAGCAGTACTTC.

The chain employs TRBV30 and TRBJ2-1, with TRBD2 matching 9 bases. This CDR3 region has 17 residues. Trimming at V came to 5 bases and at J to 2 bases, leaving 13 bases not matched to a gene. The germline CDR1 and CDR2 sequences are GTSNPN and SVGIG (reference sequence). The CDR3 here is CAWELVRTSEAYNEQFF. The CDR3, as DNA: TGTGCCTGGGAGCTAGTACGGACTAGCGAAGCCTACAATGAGCAGTTCTTC.

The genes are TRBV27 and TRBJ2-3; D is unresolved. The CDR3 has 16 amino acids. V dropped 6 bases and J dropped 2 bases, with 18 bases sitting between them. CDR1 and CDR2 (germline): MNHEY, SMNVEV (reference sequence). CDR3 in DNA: TGTGCCAGCAGCTACTTCGACGGATTGGCCACAGATACGCAGTATTTT. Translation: CASSYFDGLATDTQYF.

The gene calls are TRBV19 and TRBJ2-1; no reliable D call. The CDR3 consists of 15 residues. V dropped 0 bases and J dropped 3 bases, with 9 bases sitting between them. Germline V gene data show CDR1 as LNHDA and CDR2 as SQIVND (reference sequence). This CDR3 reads CASSIDPSIYNEQFF. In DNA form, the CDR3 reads TGTGCCAGTAGTATAGACCCGTCGATCTACAATGAGCAGTTCTTC.

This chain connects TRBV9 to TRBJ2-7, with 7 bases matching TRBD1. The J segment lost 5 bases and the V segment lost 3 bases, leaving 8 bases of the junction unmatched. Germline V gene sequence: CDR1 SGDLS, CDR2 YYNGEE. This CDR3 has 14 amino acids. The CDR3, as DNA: TGTGCCAGCAGCGCCCGGGACAGCCTACACGAGCAGTACTTC. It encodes CASSARDSLHEQYF.

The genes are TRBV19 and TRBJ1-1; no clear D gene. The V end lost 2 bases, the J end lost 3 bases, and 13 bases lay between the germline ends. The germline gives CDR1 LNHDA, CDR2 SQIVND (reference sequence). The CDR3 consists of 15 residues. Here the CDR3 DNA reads TGTGCCAGTAGTATATATGGGGAGACGGACACTGAAGCTTTCTTT. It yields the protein CASSIYGETDTEAFF. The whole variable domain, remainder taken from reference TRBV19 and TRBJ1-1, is DGGITQSPKYLFRKEGQNVTLSCEQNLNHDAMYWYRQDPGQGLRLIYYSQIVNDFQKGDIAEGYSVSREKKESFPLTVTSAQKNPTAFYLCASSIYGETDTEAFFGQGTRLTVV.

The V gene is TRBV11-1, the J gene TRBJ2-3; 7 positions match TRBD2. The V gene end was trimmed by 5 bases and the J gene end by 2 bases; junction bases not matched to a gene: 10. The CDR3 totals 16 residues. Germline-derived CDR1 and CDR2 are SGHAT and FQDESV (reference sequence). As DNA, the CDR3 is TGTGCCAGCAGCCCACTCAACGGGGGGACCACAGATACGCAGTATTTT. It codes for CASSPLNGGTTDTQYF.

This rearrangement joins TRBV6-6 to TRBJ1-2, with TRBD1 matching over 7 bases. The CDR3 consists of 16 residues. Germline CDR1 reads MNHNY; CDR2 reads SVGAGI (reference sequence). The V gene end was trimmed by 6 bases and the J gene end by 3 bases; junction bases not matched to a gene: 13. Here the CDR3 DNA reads TGTGCCAGCAGGGTGACAGGGTTCCGGTCGGACTATGGCTACACCTTC. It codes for CASRVTGFRSDYGYTF.

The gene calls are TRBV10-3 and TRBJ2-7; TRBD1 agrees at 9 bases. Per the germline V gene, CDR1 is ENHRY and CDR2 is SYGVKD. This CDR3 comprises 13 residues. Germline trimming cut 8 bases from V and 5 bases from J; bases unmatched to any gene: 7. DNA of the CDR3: TGTGCCATCTTAGGACAGGGGAGTAACGAGCAGTACTTC. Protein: CAILGQGSNEQYF.

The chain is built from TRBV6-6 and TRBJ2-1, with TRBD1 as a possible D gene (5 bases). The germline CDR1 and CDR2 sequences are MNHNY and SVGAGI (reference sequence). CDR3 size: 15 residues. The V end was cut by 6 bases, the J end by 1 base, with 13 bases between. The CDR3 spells CASSTGPGSYNEQFF. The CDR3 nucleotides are TGTGCCAGCAGCACCGGCCCAGGGTCCTACAATGAGCAGTTCTTC.

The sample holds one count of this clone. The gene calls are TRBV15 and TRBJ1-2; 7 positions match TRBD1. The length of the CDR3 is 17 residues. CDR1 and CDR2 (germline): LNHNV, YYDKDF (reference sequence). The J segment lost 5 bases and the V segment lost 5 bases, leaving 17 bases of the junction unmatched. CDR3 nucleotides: TGTGCCACCAGCCCCGGGACAGTGGCAGGGGAAGGGTATGGCTACACCTTC. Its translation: CATSPGTVAGEGYGYTF.

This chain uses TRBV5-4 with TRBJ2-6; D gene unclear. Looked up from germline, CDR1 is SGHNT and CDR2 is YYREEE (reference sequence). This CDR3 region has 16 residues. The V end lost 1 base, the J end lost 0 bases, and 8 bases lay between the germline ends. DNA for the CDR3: TGTGCCAGCAGCTTGAGTTTTCTCTCTGGGGCCAACGTCCTGACTTTC. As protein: CASSLSFLSGANVLTF.

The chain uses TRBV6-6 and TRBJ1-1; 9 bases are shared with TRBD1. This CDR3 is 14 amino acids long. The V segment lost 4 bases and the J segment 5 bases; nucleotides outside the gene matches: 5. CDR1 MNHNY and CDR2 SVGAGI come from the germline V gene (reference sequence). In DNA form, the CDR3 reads TGTGCCAGCAGTTCGACAGGGGGAAGGACTGAAGCTTTCTTT. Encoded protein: CASSSTGGRTEAFF.

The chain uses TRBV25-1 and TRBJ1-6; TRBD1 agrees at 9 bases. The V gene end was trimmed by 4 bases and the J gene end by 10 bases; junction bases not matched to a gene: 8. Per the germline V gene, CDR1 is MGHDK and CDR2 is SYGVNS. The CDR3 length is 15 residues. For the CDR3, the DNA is TGTGCCAGCAGTGGAGACAGGGGGGAAAACTCACCCCTCCACTTT. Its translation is CASSGDRGENSPLHF.

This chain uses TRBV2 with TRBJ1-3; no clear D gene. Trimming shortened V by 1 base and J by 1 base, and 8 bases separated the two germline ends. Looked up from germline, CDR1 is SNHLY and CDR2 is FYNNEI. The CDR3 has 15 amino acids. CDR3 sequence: CASSEVALSGNTIYF. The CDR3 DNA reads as TGTGCCAGCAGTGAAGTAGCGTTATCTGGAAACACCATATATTTT. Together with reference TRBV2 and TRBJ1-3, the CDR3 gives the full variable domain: EPEVTQTPSHQVTQMGQEVILRCVPISNHLYFYWYRQILGQKVEFLVSFYNNEISEKSEIFDDQFSVERPDGSNFTLKIRSTKLEDSAMYFCASSEVALSGNTIYFGEGSWLTVV.

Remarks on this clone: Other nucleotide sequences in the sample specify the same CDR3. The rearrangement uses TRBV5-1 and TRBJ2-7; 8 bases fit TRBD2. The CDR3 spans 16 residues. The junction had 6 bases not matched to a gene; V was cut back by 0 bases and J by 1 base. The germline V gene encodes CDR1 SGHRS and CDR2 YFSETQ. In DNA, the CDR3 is TGCGCCAGCAGCTTGGCCGGGGGGGTCAGGTCCTACGAGCAGTACTTC. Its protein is CASSLAGGVRSYEQYF.